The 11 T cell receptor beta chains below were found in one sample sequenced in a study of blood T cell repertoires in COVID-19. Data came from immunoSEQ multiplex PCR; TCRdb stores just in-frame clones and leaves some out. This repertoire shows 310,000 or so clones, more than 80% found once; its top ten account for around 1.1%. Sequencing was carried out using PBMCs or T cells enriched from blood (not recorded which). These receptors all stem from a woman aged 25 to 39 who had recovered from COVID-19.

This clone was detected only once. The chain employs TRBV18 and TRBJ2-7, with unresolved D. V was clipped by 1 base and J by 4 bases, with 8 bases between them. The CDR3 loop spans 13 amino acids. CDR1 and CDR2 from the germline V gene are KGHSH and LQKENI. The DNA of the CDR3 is TGTGCCAGCTCACCACTTTCGTCTTACGAGCAGTACTTC. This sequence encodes CASSPLSSYEQYF.

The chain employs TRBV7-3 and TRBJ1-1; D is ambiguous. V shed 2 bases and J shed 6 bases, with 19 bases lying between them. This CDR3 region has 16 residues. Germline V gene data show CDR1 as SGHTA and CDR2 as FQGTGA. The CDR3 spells CASSLDVVSRRAEAFF. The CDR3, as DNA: TGTGCCAGCAGCTTAGACGTGGTCAGTAGGAGGGCTGAAGCTTTCTTT.

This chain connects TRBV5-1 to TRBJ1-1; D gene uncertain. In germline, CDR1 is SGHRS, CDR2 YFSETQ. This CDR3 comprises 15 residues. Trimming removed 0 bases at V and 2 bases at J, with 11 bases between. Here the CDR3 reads CASSLAQRVNTEAFF. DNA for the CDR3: TGCGCCAGCAGCTTGGCGCAGAGGGTCAACACTGAAGCTTTCTTT.

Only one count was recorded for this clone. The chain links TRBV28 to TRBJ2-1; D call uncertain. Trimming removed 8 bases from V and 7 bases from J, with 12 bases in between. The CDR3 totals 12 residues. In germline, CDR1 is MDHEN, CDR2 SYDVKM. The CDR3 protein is CASLYSGNEQFF. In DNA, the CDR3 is TGTGCCAGCTTATACTCCGGGAATGAGCAGTTCTTC.

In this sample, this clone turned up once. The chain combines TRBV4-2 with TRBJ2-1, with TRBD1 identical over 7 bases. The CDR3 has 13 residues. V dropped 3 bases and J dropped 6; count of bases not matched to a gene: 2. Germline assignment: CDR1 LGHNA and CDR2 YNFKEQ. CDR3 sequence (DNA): TGTGCCAGCAGCCAGGACAGGATCAATGAGCAGTTCTTC. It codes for CASSQDRINEQFF.

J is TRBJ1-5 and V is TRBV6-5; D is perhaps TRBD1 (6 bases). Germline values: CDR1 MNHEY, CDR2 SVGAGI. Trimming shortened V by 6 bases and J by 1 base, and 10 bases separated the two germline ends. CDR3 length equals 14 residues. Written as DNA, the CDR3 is TGTGCCAGCAGAAATAGGGGGAGCAATCAGCCCCAGCATTTT. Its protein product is CASRNRGSNQPQHF.

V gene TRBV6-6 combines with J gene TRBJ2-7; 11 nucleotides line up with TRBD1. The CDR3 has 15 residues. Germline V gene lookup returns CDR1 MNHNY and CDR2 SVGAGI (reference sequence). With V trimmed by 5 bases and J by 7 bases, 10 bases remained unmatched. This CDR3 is CASSRTGGESGEQYF. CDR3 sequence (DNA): TGTGCCAGCAGTCGGACAGGGGGCGAATCTGGGGAGCAGTACTTC.

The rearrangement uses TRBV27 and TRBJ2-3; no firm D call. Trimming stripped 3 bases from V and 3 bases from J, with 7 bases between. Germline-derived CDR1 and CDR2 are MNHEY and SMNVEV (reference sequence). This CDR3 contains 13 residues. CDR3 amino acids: CASSFRSTDTQYF. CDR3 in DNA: TGTGCCAGCAGTTTTCGGAGTACAGATACGCAGTATTTT.

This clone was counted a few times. CDR3 sequence: CAIRKDSLSGNTIYF. The DNA of the CDR3 is TGTGCCATTCGTAAGGACAGCCTCTCTGGAAACACCATATATTTT. This chain connects TRBV10-3 to TRBJ1-3; D possibly corresponds to TRBD1 (6 bases). This CDR3 is 15 amino acids long. V lost 9 bases and J 0 bases, leaving 15 bases between the germline ends. The germline V gene has CDR1 ENHRY and CDR2 SYGVKD.

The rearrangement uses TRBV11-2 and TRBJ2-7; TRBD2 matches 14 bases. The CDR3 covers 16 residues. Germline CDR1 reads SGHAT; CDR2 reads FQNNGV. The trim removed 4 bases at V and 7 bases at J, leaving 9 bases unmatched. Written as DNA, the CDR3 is TGTGCCAGCAGCTCAATACGACTAGCGGGAGGGTGGGAGCAGTACTTC. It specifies CASSSIRLAGGWEQYF.

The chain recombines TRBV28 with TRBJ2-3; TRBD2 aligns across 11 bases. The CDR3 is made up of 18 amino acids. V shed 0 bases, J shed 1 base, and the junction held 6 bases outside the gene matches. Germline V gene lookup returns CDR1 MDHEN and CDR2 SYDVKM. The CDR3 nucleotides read TGTGCCAGCAGTTTATGGGGTGGGACTAGCGGTGGCACAGATACGCAGTATTTT. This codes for CASSLWGGTSGGTDTQYF.